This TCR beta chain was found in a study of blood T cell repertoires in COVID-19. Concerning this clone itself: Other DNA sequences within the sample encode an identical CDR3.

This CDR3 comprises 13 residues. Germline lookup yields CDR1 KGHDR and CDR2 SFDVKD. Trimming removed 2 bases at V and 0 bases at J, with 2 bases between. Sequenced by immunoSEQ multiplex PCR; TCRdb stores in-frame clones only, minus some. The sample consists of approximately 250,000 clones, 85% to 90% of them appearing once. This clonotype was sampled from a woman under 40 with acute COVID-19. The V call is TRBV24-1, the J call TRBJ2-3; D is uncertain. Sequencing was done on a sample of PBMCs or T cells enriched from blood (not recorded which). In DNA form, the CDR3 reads TGTGCCACCAGTGATTCTAGCACAGATACGCAGTATTTT. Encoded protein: CATSDSSTDTQYF.